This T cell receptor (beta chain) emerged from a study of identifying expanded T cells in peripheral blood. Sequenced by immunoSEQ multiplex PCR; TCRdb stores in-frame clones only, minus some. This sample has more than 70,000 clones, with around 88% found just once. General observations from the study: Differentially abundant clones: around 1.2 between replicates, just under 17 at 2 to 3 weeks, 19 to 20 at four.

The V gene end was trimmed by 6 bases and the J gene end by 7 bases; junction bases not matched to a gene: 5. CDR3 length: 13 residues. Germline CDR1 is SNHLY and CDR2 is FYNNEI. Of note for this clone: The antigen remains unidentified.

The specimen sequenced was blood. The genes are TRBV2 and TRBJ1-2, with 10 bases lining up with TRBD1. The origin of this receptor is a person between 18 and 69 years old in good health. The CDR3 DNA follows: TGTGCCAGCAGGGGGACAGGGGTCATTGGCTACACCTTC. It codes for CASRGTGVIGYTF. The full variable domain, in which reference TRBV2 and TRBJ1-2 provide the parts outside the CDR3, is EPEVTQTPSHQVTQMGQEVILRCVPISNHLYFYWYRQILGQKVEFLVSFYNNEISEKSEIFDDQFSVERPDGSNFTLKIRSTKLEDSAMYFCASRGTGVIGYTFGSGTRLTVV.